These 15 T cell receptor beta chains were all obtained from the same sample, sequenced in a study of identical twins. MiXCR, run by TCRdb on the 5' RACE reads, gives a single entry per CDR3 protein. The data hold fewer than 500,000 distinct CDR3 sequences, with roughly 24% observed a single time. Separately, the same data were catalogued under a study of T cells expressing NK-cell markers.

Sequencing input: CD4+ T cells sorted from blood. These receptors came from a woman under 30 in good health.

This rearrangement joins TRBV5-1 to TRBJ2-7; D is undetermined. This CDR3 is built from 13 residues. CDR1 is SGHRS, CDR2 YFSETQ, per germline. Trimming took off 0 bases at V and 0 bases at J, with 4 bases between the two ends. Written as DNA, the CDR3 is TGCGCCAGCAGCTTGGGGTACTCCTACGAGCAGTACTTC. Its protein product is CASSLGYSYEQYF.

The rearrangement joins TRBV12-3 or TRBV12-4 to TRBJ2-1, with D possibly matching TRBD2 (5 bases). V lost 8 bases, J lost 0 bases, and 14 bases lay in between. The CDR3 covers 15 residues. The CDR3 spells CASRGRVSSYNEQFF. CDR3 DNA sequence: TGTGCCAGCCGGGGTAGGGTCAGCTCCTACAATGAGCAGTTCTTC.

The table lists this clonotype with a few counts. The chain is built from TRBV12-3 or TRBV12-4 and TRBJ1-2; D unclear. This CDR3 has 14 residues. Trimming left V 3 bases short and J 1 base short, with 9 bases between. The CDR3: CASSFDRNNYGYTF. The CDR3 DNA reads TGTGCCAGCAGTTTTGACCGAAATAACTATGGCTACACCTTC.

The chain links TRBV5-1 to TRBJ2-7, with D possibly called TRBD1 or TRBD2 (5 bases each). Trimming removed 1 base at V and 0 bases at J, with 14 bases between. The CDR3 covers 16 residues. Germline V lookup: CDR1 SGHRS, CDR2 YFSETQ. This chain's CDR3 is CASSLSGGRTSYEQYF. CDR3 nucleotides: TGCGCCAGCAGCTTGAGTGGGGGAAGGACCTCCTACGAGCAGTACTTC.

This clonotype was observed a few times. A read error may produce the germline difference seen at one junction end. V usage is TRBV12-3 or TRBV12-4 and J usage is TRBJ2-1; 10 bases agree with TRBD2. The CDR3 runs to 15 residues. CDR3 region: CASSLASGRTNKQFF. CDR3 DNA: TGTGCCAGCAGTTTAGCTAGCGGGAGGACCAATAAGCAGTTCTTC.

This clonotype has only a few counts. The chain uses TRBV5-1 and TRBJ1-1, with 11 bases lining up with TRBD1. The CDR3 is 16 residues long. V lost 3 bases to trimming and J lost 5 bases; unmatched junction nucleotides: 9. CDR1 and CDR2 (germline): SGHRS, YFSETQ. CDR3 bases: TGCGCCAGCAGCTGGACAGGGGGCCAGGGGAGAACTGAAGCTTTCTTT. Its translation: CASSWTGGQGRTEAFF.

The genes are TRBV5-1 and TRBJ2-5, with D unresolved. This CDR3 region has 11 residues. Per germline, CDR1 SGHRS and CDR2 YFSETQ. V was shortened by 5 bases and J by 2 bases, with 4 bases between the two germline ends. The CDR3 here is CASRQQETQYF. As DNA, the CDR3 is TGCGCCAGCAGACAGCAAGAGACCCAGTACTTC. Using reference TRBV5-1 and TRBJ2-5 for the parts outside the CDR3, the full variable domain is KAGVTQTPRYLIKTRGQQVTLSCSPISGHRSVSWYQQTPGQGLQFLFEYFSETQRNKGNFPGRFSGRQFSNSRSEMNVSTLELGDSALYLCASRQQETQYFGPGTRLLVL.

The rearrangement links TRBV7-9 to TRBJ1-3, with D hard to call. Trimming stripped 2 bases from V and 1 base from J, with 3 bases between. From germline, CDR1 is SEHNR and CDR2 FQNEAQ (reference sequence). The CDR3 contains 13 residues. CDR3: CASSLWSGNTIYF. The CDR3 region has the DNA TGTGCCAGCAGCTTATGGTCTGGAAACACCATATATTTT.

This clonotype was observed a handful of times. The V and J genes are TRBV20-1 and TRBJ2-7; D is uncertain. The CDR3 is made up of 12 amino acids. The germline CDR1 and CDR2 sequences are DFQATT and SNEGSKA (reference sequence). The V end was cut by 6 bases, the J end by 7 bases, with 16 bases between. CDR3 region: CSALRSSREQYF. Written as DNA, the CDR3 is TGCAGTGCCCTAAGGAGCTCTAGGGAGCAGTACTTC.

The rearrangement uses TRBV18 and TRBJ2-7, with D maybe TRBD1 (6 bases). Germline CDR1 and CDR2: KGHSH and LQKENI. V lost 6 bases to trimming and J lost 4 bases, with 16 bases between them. CDR3 size: 14 residues. The CDR3 spells CASSPGQRGYEQYF. The CDR3 DNA reads as TGTGCCAGCTCCCCGGGACAAAGGGGGTACGAGCAGTACTTC.

This clonotype was seen many times. The CDR3 DNA follows: TGCGCCAGCAGCCCGGGACTTAATCAGCCCCAGCATTTT. It encodes CASSPGLNQPQHF. This chain connects TRBV5-1 to TRBJ1-5; perhaps TRBD1 as D (5 bases). Germline CDR1 reads SGHRS; CDR2 reads YFSETQ. The CDR3 covers 13 residues. Trimming stripped 4 bases from V and 4 bases from J, with 9 bases between.

Only a few counts were recorded for this clonotype. V and J are TRBV12-3 or TRBV12-4 and TRBJ1-5; D is ambiguous. Trimming removed 3 bases from V and 5 bases from J, with 8 bases in between. The CDR3 extends over 13 amino acids. The CDR3: CASSLGIYQPQHF. CDR3 in DNA: TGTGCCAGCAGTTTGGGTATTTATCAGCCCCAGCATTTT.

The chain joins TRBV4-2 to TRBJ2-1; TRBD2 matches at 7 bases. V lost 1 base to trimming and J lost 9 bases; unmatched junction nucleotides: 6. The length of the CDR3 is 14 residues. CDR1 is LGHNA, CDR2 YNFKEQ, per germline. This CDR3 is CASSQGGGGGEQFF. DNA of the CDR3: TGTGCCAGCAGCCAAGGGGGTGGGGGGGGTGAGCAGTTCTTC.

V gene TRBV30 combines with J gene TRBJ1-2; D unclear. Trimming took 2 bases from V and 1 from J, leaving 14 bases between them. The germline CDR1 and CDR2 sequences are GTSNPN and SVGIG (reference sequence). The CDR3 covers 15 residues. CDR3 residues: CAWSSPTGFNYGYTF. CDR3 sequence (DNA): TGTGCCTGGAGTTCCCCGACGGGTTTTAACTATGGCTACACCTTC.

As for this clonotype: This could be a read error, since a much larger clone is one nucleotide away. The rearrangement joins TRBV12-3 or TRBV12-4 to TRBJ1-1; D gene unclear. The CDR3 sequence is 11 residues long. The CDR3 coding sequence is TGTGCCAGCAGTTGGAACTCTGAAGCTTTCTTT. Protein sequence: CASSWNSEAFF.